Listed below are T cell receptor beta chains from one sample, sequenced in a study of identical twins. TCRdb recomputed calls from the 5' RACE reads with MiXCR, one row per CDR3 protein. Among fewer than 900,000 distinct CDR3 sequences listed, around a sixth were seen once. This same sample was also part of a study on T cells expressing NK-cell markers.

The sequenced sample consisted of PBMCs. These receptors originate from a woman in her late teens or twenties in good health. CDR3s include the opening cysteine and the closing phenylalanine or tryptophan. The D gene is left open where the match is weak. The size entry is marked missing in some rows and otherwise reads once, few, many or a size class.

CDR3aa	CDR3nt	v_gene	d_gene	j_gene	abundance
CATSGDSPVEDTQYF	TGTGCCACCAGTGGTGACTCGCCGGTTGAGGATACGCAGTATTTT	TRBV24-1	NA	TRBJ2-3	NA
CASSTLDGANVLTF	TGTGCCAGCAGCACTTTGGATGGGGCCAACGTCCTGACTTTC	TRBV3-1	NA	TRBJ2-6	NA
CASSPWGPDRGPYEQYF	TGTGCCAGCAGCCCCTGGGGCCCGGACAGGGGGCCATACGAGCAGTACTTC	TRBV7-9	TRBD1	TRBJ2-7	few
CATSKDSPNEKLFF	TGTGCCACCAGCAAAGATTCACCTAATGAAAAACTGTTTTTT	TRBV15	NA	TRBJ1-4	few
CSARDSRLAGVTGELFF	TGCAGTGCTAGAGATAGTAGGCTAGCGGGAGTCACCGGGGAGCTGTTTTTT	TRBV20-1	TRBD2	TRBJ2-2	few
CASSLRTGGVGGEQFF	TGCGCCAGCAGCTTGCGGACAGGGGGCGTCGGAGGGGAGCAGTTCTTC	TRBV5-1	TRBD1	TRBJ2-1	NA
CATRNKNRTSGSYEQYF	TGTGCCACCCGTAATAAGAACCGGACTAGCGGGAGCTACGAGCAGTACTTC	TRBV15	TRBD2	TRBJ2-7	NA
CASSLRQQTGQNTEAFF	TGCGCCAGCAGCCTGAGACAACAGACAGGCCAAAACACTGAAGCTTTCTTT	TRBV5-1	NA	TRBJ1-1	NA
CASSLGQVSASGLGYTF	TGTGCCAGCAGCTTGGGTCAGGTTTCGGCATCTGGGCTTGGCTACACCTTC	TRBV5-5	NA	TRBJ1-2	few
CSGTSGQETQYF	TGCAGCGGAACTAGCGGTCAAGAGACCCAGTACTTC	TRBV29-1	TRBD2	TRBJ2-5	many
CASSVDNEQFF	TGTGCCAGCAGCGTGGACAATGAGCAGTTCTTC	TRBV5-6	NA	TRBJ2-1	many
CASSLGHATPYSGANVLTF	TGTGCCAGCAGCTTAGGACATGCCACACCGTACTCTGGGGCCAACGTCCTGACTTTC	TRBV11-1	NA	TRBJ2-6	NA
CASSLDLTGDYEQYF	TGCGCCAGCAGCTTGGACTTGACAGGAGACTACGAGCAGTACTTC	TRBV5-1	NA	TRBJ2-7	few
CASSQSWRGSSYEQYF	TGCGCCAGCAGCCAGTCTTGGAGGGGCAGCTCCTACGAGCAGTACTTC	TRBV4-3	NA	TRBJ2-7	NA
CASSMASGRSSYEQYF	TGTGCCAGCAGCATGGCTAGCGGACGGAGCTCCTACGAGCAGTACTTC	TRBV7-9	TRBD2	TRBJ2-7	NA
CASSPWTGPDQETQYF	TGTGCCAGTAGTCCTTGGACAGGGCCCGACCAAGAGACCCAGTACTTC	TRBV19	TRBD1	TRBJ2-5	NA
CSAREGTHYEQYF	TGCAGTGCTAGAGAGGGGACTCACTACGAGCAGTACTTC	TRBV20-1	NA	TRBJ2-7	many
CATSRGLVQGITRGANVLTF	TGTGCCACCAGCAGGGGGTTGGTTCAGGGAATAACTCGTGGGGCCAACGTCCTGACTTTC	TRBV15	NA	TRBJ2-6	few
CASSVNGKETQYF	TGTGCCAGCAGCGTTAACGGAAAAGAGACCCAGTACTTC	TRBV9	NA	TRBJ2-5	NA
CASSQTGETAGELFF	TGCGCCAGCAGCCAGACAGGGGAGACAGCCGGGGAGCTGTTTTTT	TRBV5-1	TRBD1	TRBJ2-2	NA
CSARVPASGGLVEQFF	TGCAGTGCTAGAGTTCCCGCCAGCGGGGGCCTGGTTGAGCAGTTCTTC	TRBV20-1	TRBD2	TRBJ2-1	NA
CSAFRDTIYNEQFF	TGCAGTGCTTTTCGGGACACCATCTACAATGAGCAGTTCTTC	TRBV20-1	NA	TRBJ2-1	NA
CSAGTGGKTNYGYTF	TGCAGCGCCGGGACAGGGGGCAAGACAAACTATGGCTACACCTTC	TRBV29-1	TRBD1	TRBJ1-2	NA
CASIGTNSYNEQFF	TGTGCCAGCATCGGGACTAACTCCTACAATGAGCAGTTCTTC	TRBV12-3/TRBV12-4	TRBD2	TRBJ2-1	NA
CASGERDSSTDTQYF	TGTGCCAGCGGAGAGCGGGACTCTAGCACAGATACGCAGTATTTT	TRBV21-1	NA	TRBJ2-3	few
CAIRTSGSGYNEQFF	TGTGCCATCCGGACTAGCGGGAGTGGATACAATGAGCAGTTCTTC	TRBV10-3	TRBD2	TRBJ2-1	many
CANDHRSGNTIYF	TGTGCCAACGATCACCGCTCTGGAAACACCATATATTTT	TRBV12-3/TRBV12-4	NA	TRBJ1-3	few
CASSRGSSGNTIYF	TGTGCCAGCAGCCGAGGAAGCTCTGGAAACACCATATATTTT	TRBV12-3/TRBV12-4	NA	TRBJ1-3	many
CAISENGSSGGYTF	TGTGCCATCAGTGAGAACGGGTCATCGGGTGGCTACACCTTC	TRBV10-3	NA	TRBJ1-2	NA
CSAPGGTGQPQHF	TGCAGTGCGCCCGGGGGGACGGGCCAGCCCCAGCATTTT	TRBV20-1	NA	TRBJ1-5	NA
CASSVPGLAGVGLGTDTQYF	TGTGCCAGCAGTGTACCGGGACTAGCGGGAGTTGGGTTGGGCACAGATACGCAGTATTTT	TRBV2	TRBD2	TRBJ2-3	few
CASTLTAEETQYF	TGTGCCAGCACATTGACGGCGGAAGAGACCCAGTACTTC	TRBV2	NA	TRBJ2-5	NA
CASSLDPGSLTGELFF	TGTGCCAGCAGCTTAGACCCCGGGAGTCTCACCGGGGAGCTGTTTTTT	TRBV7-2	NA	TRBJ2-2	NA
CASSYWDRNTEAFF	TGTGCCAGCAGTTACTGGGACAGAAACACTGAAGCTTTCTTT	TRBV6-5	TRBD1	TRBJ1-1	few
CASRWTGSWTEAFF	TGTGCCAGCAGGTGGACAGGGTCGTGGACTGAAGCTTTCTTT	TRBV6-1	TRBD1	TRBJ1-1	NA
CASTLRSGRWYRETQYF	TGTGCCAGCACTCTAAGGAGTGGCCGTTGGTACAGAGAGACCCAGTACTTC	TRBV3-1	NA	TRBJ2-5	NA
CAITQRRDYPYEQYF	TGTGCCATCACCCAAAGAAGAGACTATCCCTACGAGCAGTACTTC	TRBV10-3	NA	TRBJ2-7	many
CASSPAGGDNEQFF	TGTGCCAGCAGCCCCGCGGGGGGGGACAATGAGCAGTTCTTC	TRBV12-3/TRBV12-4	TRBD2	TRBJ2-1	few
CASSQTGVPYEQYF	TGTGCCAGCAGTCAGACAGGGGTACCTTACGAGCAGTACTTC	TRBV7-6	TRBD1	TRBJ2-7	few
CASSRETGPEAFF	TGTGCCAGCAGTAGGGAAACCGGACCTGAAGCTTTCTTT	TRBV6-1	NA	TRBJ1-1	few
CASSYSHAGGPETQYF	TGTGCCAGCAGTTACTCCCACGCGGGTGGCCCAGAGACCCAGTACTTC	TRBV6-5	NA	TRBJ2-5	NA